This T cell receptor (beta chain) was observed in a study of cytomegalovirus exposure and HLA in healthy donors. The donors gave bone marrow, and they were healthy. Regarding the study as a whole: The majority of CMV-associated TCR beta chains were reported as apparently HLA-restricted in a later analysis. Among donors in an Asian-associated ancestry cluster, a later analysis reportedly found fewer N-insertions than the roughly 610-donor mean.

Both 60 Vbeta primers and 13 Jbeta primers went into the PCR. Methods used by the authors: Among the unique TCR beta chains that a later analysis counted, about 79 million in all, about 12 million were shared. Some clones are missing from TCRdb's copy, which holds only in-frame ones; the method was immunoSEQ multiplex PCR. V and J calls and clone size are given by that table; D and trimming were obtained from the DNA. The specimen's table records 100,000 to 150,000 clones. Trimming removed 1 base at V and 0 bases at J, with 20 bases between. The germline V gene encodes CDR1 MNHEY and CDR2 SMNVEV (reference sequence). The CDR3 loop spans 19 amino acids. In the case of this clone: Its antigen is undetermined.

The genes are TRBV27 and TRBJ2-3; TRBD1 might be the D (6 bases). The specimen sequenced was PBMCs. The origin of this receptor is a man between 18 and 35 years old in good health and CMV-seronegative. The CDR3 reads CASSLFSVNQGSSTDTQYF. The DNA for the CDR3 is TGTGCCAGCAGTTTATTCTCCGTGAACCAGGGGTCTAGCACAGATACGCAGTATTTT.